These T cell receptor beta chains were read from a single sample in a study of shared clonotypes between healthy human individuals. The assay was immunoSEQ multiplex PCR, and TCRdb's table has in-frame clones only and misses some. The table lists around 500,000 clones, around 80% of them singletons. Sequenced material: PBMCs. The receptor set was obtained from a woman aged 40 to 50 in good health. Some clones in this sample may be carry-over from other donors' samples. The CDR3 runs from the conserved cysteine through the conserved F or W. The order of the fields is CDR3 protein, CDR3 DNA, D gene, clone size, J gene, V gene. The D gene is left open where the match is weak. Clone size is not always given. Where it is, it says once, few, many or a class for expanded clones.

CASSQSTNYGYTF	TGTGCCAGCAGCCAGAGTACTAACTATGGCTACACCTTC	.	many	TRBJ1-2	TRBV5-6
CASSPTDRTRTQYF	TGTGCCAGCAGCCCCACCGACCGGACAAGGACCCAGTACTTC	.	.	TRBJ2-5	TRBV7-3
CASSLSGREQYF	TGTGCCAGCAGTTTGTCTGGGAGAGAGCAGTACTTC	.	once	TRBJ2-7	TRBV28
CASSIDPGTRYGYTF	TGTGCCAGTAGTATAGACCCCGGGACCCGATATGGCTACACCTTC	.	.	TRBJ1-2	TRBV19
CASSSGTSYNEQFF	TGTGCCAGCAGCTCCGGGACCAGTTACAATGAGCAGTTCTTC	.	.	TRBJ2-1	TRBV4-2
CASSPAISYEQYF	TGTGCCAGCAGCCCCGCGATCTCCTACGAGCAGTACTTC	.	.	TRBJ2-7	TRBV7-9
CASAGVFYNEQFF	TGTGCCAGCGCAGGGGTATTCTACAATGAGCAGTTCTTC	.	.	TRBJ2-1	TRBV25-1
CASSLSPLGVDFLREQYF	TGTGCCAGCAGCTTATCTCCTTTGGGAGTCGATTTCCTACGTGAGCAGTACTTC	.	many	TRBJ2-7	TRBV7-9
CASSLLAGGTGELFF	TGTGCCAGCAGCTTACTAGCGGGAGGGACCGGGGAGCTGTTTTTT	TRBD2	.	TRBJ2-2	TRBV7-3
CASKEGSSTGELFF	TGTGCCAGCAAAGAGGGGAGTAGCACCGGGGAGCTGTTTTTT	.	few	TRBJ2-2	TRBV6-6
CASSGGLPFYEQYF	TGTGCCAGTAGTGGGGGACTACCCTTCTACGAGCAGTACTTC	TRBD2	.	TRBJ2-7	TRBV19
CASNQKKAPGGLGNTEAFF	TGTGCCAGCAATCAGAAGAAGGCGCCCGGGGGCTTAGGGAACACTGAAGCTTTCTTT	.	.	TRBJ1-1	TRBV7-3
CASSGDRGFQETQYF	TGTGCCAGCAGTGGGGACAGGGGGTTCCAAGAGACCCAGTACTTC	TRBD1	few	TRBJ2-5	TRBV6-1
CASSSQGAGSNQPQHF	TGTGCCAGCAGCTCGCAGGGGGCAGGCAGCAATCAGCCCCAGCATTTT	.	.	TRBJ1-5	TRBV21-1
CASSEGPGYEQYF	TGCGCCAGCAGCGAGGGTCCGGGATACGAGCAGTACTTC	.	.	TRBJ2-7	TRBV5-1
CASSFTSGVYEQYF	TGCGCCAGCAGCTTTACTAGCGGGGTTTACGAGCAGTACTTC	TRBD2	.	TRBJ2-7	TRBV5-1
CASNPALTGGNEKLFF	TGTGCCAGCAACCCTGCCCTGACAGGCGGTAATGAAAAACTGTTTTTT	.	.	TRBJ1-4	TRBV5-5
CASSYTFADTYGYTF	TGTGCCAGCAGCTACACCTTTGCGGATACGTATGGCTACACCTTC	.	.	TRBJ1-2	TRBV7-9
CASSLSGGRDPMF	TGTGCCAGCAGCCTCTCGGGGGGACGGGACCCCATGTTC	TRBD2	.	TRBJ2-4	TRBV11-2
CASSDLRGKDYGYTF	TGTGCCAGCAGTGATCTCCGGGGCAAGGACTATGGCTACACCTTC	.	.	TRBJ1-2	TRBV2
CASSAPGEVEAFF	TGTGCCAGTAGTGCCCCCGGGGAGGTAGAAGCTTTCTTT	.	.	TRBJ1-1	TRBV19
CASSPVPNTGELFF	TGTGCCAGCTCACCTGTTCCGAACACCGGGGAGCTGTTTTTT	.	few	TRBJ2-2	TRBV18
CSVADTGGVGTEAFF	TGCAGCGTCGCGGACACAGGGGGCGTTGGTACTGAAGCTTTCTTT	TRBD1	.	TRBJ1-1	TRBV29-1
CATSARQGATEAFF	TGTGCCACCAGCGCGAGACAGGGGGCGACTGAAGCTTTCTTT	TRBD1	.	TRBJ1-1	TRBV15
CSVDGGQETQYF	TGCAGCGTTGATGGCGGCCAAGAGACCCAGTACTTC	.	once	TRBJ2-5	TRBV29-1
CASNPILAVTDTQYF	TGTGCCAGCAACCCTATACTAGCGGTCACAGATACGCAGTATTTT	TRBD2	.	TRBJ2-3	TRBV7-8
CASSKAFAGAGYEQYF	TGTGCCAGCAGCAAAGCTTTCGCGGGAGCTGGCTACGAGCAGTACTTC	.	once	TRBJ2-7	TRBV21-1
CASSLARGGVRSYNEQFF	TGTGCCAGCAGCTTGGCCCGCGGCGGAGTGAGGTCCTACAATGAGCAGTTCTTC	.	.	TRBJ2-1	TRBV5-4
CASSQTGAGANVLTF	TGCGCCAGCAGCCAAACAGGGGCTGGGGCCAACGTCCTGACTTTC	TRBD1	.	TRBJ2-6	TRBV5-1
CASKGVAGLNQPQHF	TGTGCCAGCAAGGGCGTGGCAGGCCTCAATCAGCCCCAGCATTTT	.	.	TRBJ1-5	TRBV6-1
CAWSTQWANQSQHF	TGTGCCTGGAGTACACAGTGGGCGAATCAGTCCCAGCATTTT	.	.	TRBJ1-5	TRBV30
CASSLGDGELFF	TGTGCCAGCAGCTTAGGCGATGGGGAGCTGTTTTTT	.	.	TRBJ2-2	TRBV7-9
CASSLSGDQPQHF	TGCGCCAGCAGCTTGTCCGGGGATCAGCCCCAGCATTTT	.	few	TRBJ1-5	TRBV5-1
CSVLGQGAEQFF	TGCAGCGTTCTTGGACAGGGTGCTGAGCAGTTCTTC	TRBD1	.	TRBJ2-1	TRBV29-1
CASSSGQGAFF	TGTGCCAGCAGCTCGGGACAGGGTGCTTTCTTT	TRBD1	.	TRBJ1-1	TRBV28
CASSRGQGFEKLFF	TGTGCCAGCAGCCGGGGACAGGGATTTGAAAAACTGTTTTTT	TRBD1	.	TRBJ1-4	TRBV27
CASSIPLGRDTEAFF	TGTGCCAGTAGTATTCCGTTGGGCAGGGACACTGAAGCTTTCTTT	.	.	TRBJ1-1	TRBV19
CASSDEAGETGELFF	TGTGCCAGCAGTGACGAGGCTGGGGAAACCGGGGAGCTGTTTTTT	.	.	TRBJ2-2	TRBV6-4
CASSPRREPPYEQYF	TGTGCCAGCTCACCAAGGCGGGAGCCCCCCTACGAGCAGTACTTC	TRBD2	.	TRBJ2-7	TRBV18
CASSSTPTSGSYNEQFF	TGCGCCAGCAGCTCCACACCTACTAGCGGGAGTTACAATGAGCAGTTCTTC	TRBD2	few	TRBJ2-1	TRBV5-1
CASSYSFGELNTEAFF	TGTGCCAGCAGTTACTCCTTCGGGGAGCTGAACACTGAAGCTTTCTTT	.	many	TRBJ1-1	TRBV6-6
CASSKGPYEQYF	TGTGCCAGCAGTAAGGGACCGTACGAGCAGTACTTC	.	.	TRBJ2-7	TRBV2
CASGTGYKDTQYF	TGTGCCAGCGGAACAGGGTACAAAGATACGCAGTATTTT	.	.	TRBJ2-3	TRBV27
CASSSSGQGVITGELFF	TGTGCCAGCTCGTCTTCGGGACAGGGAGTTATCACCGGGGAGCTGTTTTTT	TRBD1	.	TRBJ2-2	TRBV18
CASSEGHLTDTQYF	TGTGCCAGCAGCGAGGGCCATCTCACAGATACGCAGTATTTT	.	.	TRBJ2-3	TRBV9
CASSDRGQTSETQYF	TGTGCCAGCAGTGACAGGGGGCAGACTTCGGAGACCCAGTACTTC	TRBD1	.	TRBJ2-5	TRBV2
CATPTGHHYNEQFF	TGCGCCACCCCGACAGGACATCACTACAATGAGCAGTTCTTC	.	.	TRBJ2-1	TRBV23-1
CASSSPRGSYEQYF	TGTGCCAGCAGCTCCCCTAGGGGCTCCTACGAGCAGTACTTC	.	once	TRBJ2-7	TRBV11-2
CASSVAPDRSYNEQFF	TGTGCCAGCAGCGTAGCTCCGGACAGGAGCTACAATGAGCAGTTCTTC	TRBD1	.	TRBJ2-1	TRBV9